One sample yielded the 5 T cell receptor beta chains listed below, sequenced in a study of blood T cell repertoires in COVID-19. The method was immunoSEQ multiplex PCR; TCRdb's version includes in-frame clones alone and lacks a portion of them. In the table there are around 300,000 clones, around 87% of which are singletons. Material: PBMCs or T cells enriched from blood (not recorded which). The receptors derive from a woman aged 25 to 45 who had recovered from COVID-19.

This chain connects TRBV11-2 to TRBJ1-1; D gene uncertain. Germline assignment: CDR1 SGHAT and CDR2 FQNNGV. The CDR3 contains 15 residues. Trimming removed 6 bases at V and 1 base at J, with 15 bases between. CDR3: CASRMERGKNTEAFF. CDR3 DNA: TGTGCCAGCAGGATGGAACGGGGTAAGAACACTGAAGCTTTCTTT.

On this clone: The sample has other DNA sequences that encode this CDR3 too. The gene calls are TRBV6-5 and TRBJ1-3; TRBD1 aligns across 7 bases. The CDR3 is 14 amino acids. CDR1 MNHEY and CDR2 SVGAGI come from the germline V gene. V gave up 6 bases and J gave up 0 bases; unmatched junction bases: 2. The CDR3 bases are TGTGCCAGCAGCACAGGGGTCTCTGGAAACACCATATATTTT. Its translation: CASSTGVSGNTIYF.

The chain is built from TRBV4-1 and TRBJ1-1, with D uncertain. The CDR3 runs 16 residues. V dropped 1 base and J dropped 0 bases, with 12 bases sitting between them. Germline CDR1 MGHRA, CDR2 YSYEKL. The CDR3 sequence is CASSQALTLVNTEAFF. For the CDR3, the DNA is TGCGCCAGCAGCCAAGCCTTAACTCTCGTGAACACTGAAGCTTTCTTT.

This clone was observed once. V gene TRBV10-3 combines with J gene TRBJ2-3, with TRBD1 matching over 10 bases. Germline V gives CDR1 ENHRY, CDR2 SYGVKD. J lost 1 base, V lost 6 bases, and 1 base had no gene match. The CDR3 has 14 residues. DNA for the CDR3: TGTGCCATCAGAGACAGGGGGCGCACAGATACGCAGTATTTT. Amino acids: CAIRDRGRTDTQYF.

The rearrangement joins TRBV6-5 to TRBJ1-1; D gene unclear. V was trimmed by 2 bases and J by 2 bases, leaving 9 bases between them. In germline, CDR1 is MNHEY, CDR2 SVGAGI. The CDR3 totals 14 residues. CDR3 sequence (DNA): TGTGCCAGCAGTTACGGCAGTGTTAACACTGAAGCTTTCTTT. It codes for CASSYGSVNTEAFF.